One sample yielded the 28 T cell receptor beta chains listed below, sequenced in a study of molecular identifiers for immune sequencing clone quantification. Each CDR3 protein gets one entry after TCRdb re-called the PCR reads with MiXCR. Of about half a million distinct CDR3 sequences in the sample, 20% to 25% were seen once. Sequencing was performed on naive CD8+ T cells from blood, with Jurkat cell RNA spiked in. The subset was: FACS-sorted CD8+CD4-CCR7+CD45RA+ naive T cells. The source of these receptors is a human donor in good health. Some libraries in this study had Jurkat cell RNA spiked in.

The table lists this clonotype with many counts. This chain links TRBV7-9 with TRBJ2-5, with D hard to call. The V and J ends lost 5 bases and 11 bases respectively, with 15 bases between them. The CDR3 spans 12 residues. Per germline, CDR1 SEHNR and CDR2 FQNEAQ (reference sequence). In nucleotides, the CDR3 is TGTGCCAGCAGCCCATCCCCTGAGAATCAGTACTTC. Amino acids: CASSPSPENQYF.

This sequence joins TRBV9 and TRBJ1-1; the D gene is possibly TRBD1 (6 bases). The germline V gene has CDR1 SGDLS and CDR2 YYNGEE. The CDR3 loop spans 14 amino acids. Between the trimmed V and J ends, which lost 3 bases and 4 bases, there was a span of 13 bases. CDR3 loop: CASSESGVSTEAFF. In DNA, the CDR3 is TGTGCCAGCAGCGAATCAGGGGTTAGCACTGAAGCTTTCTTT.

This clonotype was seen repeatedly, ten times or more. V usage is TRBV7-9 and J usage is TRBJ2-3; TRBD2 is a possible D gene (5 bases). Germline-derived CDR1 and CDR2 are SEHNR and FQNEAQ (reference sequence). The CDR3 covers 14 residues. V was clipped by 2 bases and J by 5 bases, with 11 bases between them. DNA of the CDR3: TGTGCCAGCAGCTTATTGGGGAGTCTAGATACGCAGTATTTT. This codes for CASSLLGSLDTQYF.

As to this clonotype: A much larger clone lies a single base off, so this may be a read error. The gene calls are TRBV7-9 and TRBJ2-3; no firm D call. CDR3 length equals 14 residues. Germline loops: CDR1 SEHNR, CDR2 FQNEAQ (reference sequence). In DNA form, the CDR3 reads TGTGCCAGCAGCTTAAACTCCGACACAGATGCGCAGTATTTT. It codes for CASSLNSDTDAQYF.

This clonotype was recorded at least ten times. The chain employs TRBV12-3 or TRBV12-4 and TRBJ1-4; D is unclear. The CDR3 covers 15 residues. Trimming shortened V by 7 bases and J by 5 bases, and 17 bases separated the two germline ends. The CDR3 coding sequence is TGTGCCAGCACATCCTCCGGGTCGGCAAATGAAAAACTGTTTTTT. Residues: CASTSSGSANEKLFF.

This clonotype was seen many times. V usage is TRBV25-1 and J usage is TRBJ2-3; 7 bases match TRBD1. Per the germline V gene, CDR1 is MGHDK and CDR2 is SYGVNS. The V segment lost 1 base and the J segment 5 bases; nucleotides outside the gene matches: 9. This CDR3 has 16 residues. CDR3 DNA: TGTGCCAGCAGTGAATCACCGACAGGGATTGAAGATACGCAGTATTTT. It specifies CASSESPTGIEDTQYF.

This clonotype appeared once. The gene calls are TRBV12-3 or TRBV12-4 and TRBJ2-7, with D possibly being TRBD2 (6 bases). The DNA end favors TRBJ2-5, so the J call may be wrong. The CDR3 is 15 amino acids. CDR3 amino acids: CASSFWRGSQETQYF. DNA of the CDR3: TGTGCCAGCAGTTTTTGGCGGGGCTCCCAAGAGACCCAGTACTTC.

The chain is built from TRBV4-1 and TRBJ1-4; D may be TRBD1 (5 bases). CDR1 is MGHRA and CDR2 is YSYEKL in the germline V gene. Trimming left V 4 bases short and J 5 bases short, with 14 bases between. This CDR3 contains 15 residues. In nucleotides, the CDR3 is TGCGCCAGCAGCCCCTGGGGGGAGAAGAATGAAAAACTGTTTTTT. Translation gives CASSPWGEKNEKLFF.

This clonotype appeared many times. The rearrangement joins TRBV5-1 to TRBJ1-1; 7 bases are a match to TRBD1. There are 13 residues in the CDR3. After removal of 4 bases from V and 7 bases from J, the junction contained 7 bases not matched to a gene. In germline, CDR1 is SGHRS, CDR2 YFSETQ. This CDR3 reads CASSLPGQIEAFF. CDR3 bases: TGCGCCAGCAGCCTCCCGGGACAGATTGAAGCTTTCTTT.

This clonotype was picked up a small number of times. The gene calls are TRBV3-1 and TRBJ2-3, with D tentatively TRBD1 or TRBD2 (5 bases each). Trimming took 2 bases from V and 0 from J, leaving 6 bases between them. The germline gives CDR1 LGHDT, CDR2 YNNKEL (reference sequence). The CDR3 extends over 14 amino acids. This CDR3 is CASSQRDSTDTQYF. The DNA of the CDR3 is TGTGCCAGCAGCCAAAGGGACAGCACAGATACGCAGTATTTT.

The chain links TRBV7-8 to TRBJ2-7, with 7 bases lining up with TRBD1. The CDR3 is 16 residues long. From germline, CDR1 is SGHVS and CDR2 FQNEAQ. The ends lost 5 bases at V and 1 base at J; junction bases unmatched: 11. CDR3 in amino acids: CASSALDRDFSYEQYF. The CDR3 DNA is TGTGCCAGCAGCGCCCTCGACAGGGATTTTTCCTACGAGCAGTACTTC.

This clonotype has ten or more counts. This chain joins TRBV29-1 and TRBJ1-1; D call uncertain. The length of the CDR3 is 15 residues. Trimming left V 1 base short and J 4 bases short, with 16 bases between. CDR1 and CDR2 (germline): SQVTM, ANQGSEA. The CDR3: CSVEGLRTRGTEAFF. CDR3 DNA sequence: TGCAGCGTTGAAGGTCTTCGGACCCGGGGCACTGAAGCTTTCTTT.

This rearrangement joins TRBV27 to TRBJ1-1; D may be TRBD1 (5 bases). Trimming stripped 0 bases from V and 1 base from J, with 12 bases between. Germline-derived CDR1 and CDR2 are MNHEY and SMNVEV (reference sequence). The CDR3 consists of 16 residues. This CDR3 reads CASSLSAGNSNTEAFF. CDR3 nucleotides: TGTGCCAGCAGTTTATCGGCAGGGAACTCGAACACTGAAGCTTTCTTT.

This rearrangement joins TRBV10-2 to TRBJ1-1; tentatively, D is TRBD1 (6 bases). Germline CDR1 and CDR2: WSHSY and SAAADI. The V and J ends lost 3 bases and 5 bases respectively, with 13 bases between them. The CDR3 is 14 amino acids. CDR3 nucleotide sequence: TGCGCCAGCAGTGAATCACAGGGTAGTACTGAAGCTTTCTTT. Translated, it gives CASSESQGSTEAFF.

V gene TRBV19 combines with J gene TRBJ2-7; the D gene is possibly TRBD1 (5 bases). CDR3 length: 14 amino acids. Germline V lookup: CDR1 LNHDA, CDR2 SQIVND (reference sequence). Trimming took 5 bases from V and 2 from J, leaving 13 bases between them. This CDR3 reads CASSYLGPTYEQYF. CDR3 sequence (DNA): TGTGCCAGTAGTTATTTGGGGCCGACCTACGAGCAGTACTTC.

Remarks on this clonotype: Since a much larger clone is just one base distant, this may be a read error. V is TRBV4-3 and J is TRBJ2-3; D unclear. The CDR3 consists of 15 residues. Germline V gene lookup returns CDR1 LGHNA and CDR2 YSLEER. CDR3 region: CASSQDLGGPDTQCF. The CDR3 DNA is TGCGCCAGCAGCCAAGATCTTGGCGGACCAGATACGCAGTGTTTT.

This clonotype was found a few times. The gene calls are TRBV6-5 and TRBJ2-5; the match to TRBD2 covers 7 bases. V shed 4 bases and J 5 bases; nucleotides not matched to a gene: 10. CDR3 size: 15 residues. Germline V lookup: CDR1 MNHEY, CDR2 SVGAGI. The CDR3 loop reads CASSLERGLWETQYF. CDR3 nucleotides: TGTGCCAGCAGTTTGGAGCGGGGTTTATGGGAGACCCAGTACTTC.

This clonotype was recorded at least ten times. CDR3 protein: CASSPTLDRGYEQYF. The CDR3, as DNA: TGCGCCAGCAGCCCGACCTTGGACAGAGGCTACGAGCAGTACTTC. The V and J genes are TRBV4-1 and TRBJ2-7; possible D gene TRBD1, 6 bases. Germline-derived CDR1 and CDR2 are MGHRA and YSYEKL. CDR3 length: 15 amino acids. Trimming shortened V by 4 bases and J by 3 bases, and 16 bases separated the two germline ends.

The rearrangement joins TRBV6-5 to TRBJ1-2; D remains unclear. This CDR3 contains 13 residues. In germline, CDR1 is MNHEY, CDR2 SVGAGI. With 5 bases removed from V and 3 bases from J, the gap between germline ends came to 10 bases. The CDR3 DNA follows: TGTGCCAGCAGTGGAAGGGCTGACTATGGCTACACCTTC. Translated, it gives CASSGRADYGYTF.

The chain recombines TRBV7-9 with TRBJ1-3, with D possibly being TRBD1 (6 bases). This CDR3 contains 17 residues. Trimming removed 1 base from V and 2 bases from J, with 15 bases in between. The V gene's germline CDR1 is SEHNR and CDR2 FQNEAQ (reference sequence). CDR3 sequence: CASSLEGGGVPGNTIYF. The CDR3 region has the DNA TGTGCCAGCAGCTTAGAAGGAGGGGGAGTCCCTGGAAACACCATATATTTT.

The table lists this clonotype with many counts. The rearrangement links TRBV3-1 to TRBJ2-3; D not certain. V shed 1 base and J shed 7 bases, with 18 bases lying between them. CDR1 is LGHDT and CDR2 is YNNKEL in the germline V gene (reference sequence). CDR3 length: 16 amino acids. The CDR3 DNA reads TGTGCCAGCAGCCAAGTTTCTGGTAAAAGGTTGAATACGCAGTATTTT. Its protein is CASSQVSGKRLNTQYF.

V is TRBV7-9 and J is TRBJ2-2; tentatively, D is TRBD1 or TRBD2 (5 bases each). With 5 bases removed from V and 7 bases from J, the gap between germline ends came to 11 bases. The germline CDR1 and CDR2 sequences are SEHNR and FQNEAQ (reference sequence). CDR3 length equals 13 residues. CDR3 nucleotides: TGTGCCAGCAGCCGGGACGGATACGGGGAGCTGTTTTTT. Protein sequence: CASSRDGYGELFF.

This clonotype was seen a few times. V gene TRBV6-6 combines with J gene TRBJ2-2; TRBD2 agrees at 9 bases. The ends lost 4 bases at V and 3 bases at J; junction bases unmatched: 3. The CDR3 is 15 residues long. The germline gives CDR1 MNHNY, CDR2 SVGAGI (reference sequence). CDR3 residues: CASSWTSADTGELFF. In nucleotides, the CDR3 is TGTGCCAGCAGTTGGACTAGCGCCGACACCGGGGAGCTGTTTTTT.

As regards this clonotype: A much bigger clone sits one base away, suggesting this may be a read error. V gene TRBV2 combines with J gene TRBJ2-3, with TRBD1 as a possible D gene (5 bases). This CDR3 region has 13 residues. From germline, CDR1 is SNHLY and CDR2 FYNNEI. The V and J ends lost 8 bases and 2 bases respectively, with 11 bases between them. Here the CDR3 DNA reads TGTGCCAGCCTAGGGGATGACACAGATACGCAGTATTTT. It is translated as CASLGDDTDTQYF.

This clonotype was seen more than once but under ten times. V usage is TRBV7-9 and J usage is TRBJ2-1, with 11 bases that match TRBD2. Per germline, CDR1 SEHNR and CDR2 FQNEAQ (reference sequence). J lost 7 bases, V lost 5 bases, and 7 bases had no gene match. CDR3 length equals 15 residues. This CDR3 reads CASSETSGSFNEQFF. CDR3 in DNA: TGTGCCAGCAGCGAAACTAGCGGGAGTTTTAATGAGCAGTTCTTC.

The chain has TRBV2 and TRBJ2-1; D gene ambiguous. This CDR3 has 12 residues. The V gene's germline CDR1 is SNHLY and CDR2 FYNNEI. Trimming pared 0 bases from V and 7 bases from J, leaving 4 bases between. CDR3 protein: CASSEARNEQFF. CDR3 nucleotide sequence: TGTGCCAGCAGTGAAGCGAGAAATGAGCAGTTCTTC.

The chain links TRBV7-9 to TRBJ2-7, with a tentative D call TRBD2 (6 bases). The CDR3 length is 15 residues. The germline V and J ends were trimmed by 2 bases and 7 bases, with 18 bases remaining between them. Germline V lookup: CDR1 SEHNR, CDR2 FQNEAQ (reference sequence). CDR3 sequence (DNA): TGTGCCAGCAGCTTAACTCCTCGGGCAGGGAGGGAGCAGTACTTC. Amino acid sequence: CASSLTPRAGREQYF.

This clonotype appeared a single time. This may arise from a read error, as a much more abundant clone is one base away. The V call is TRBV20-1, the J call TRBJ2-7; 8 positions match TRBD2. The CDR3 consists of 14 residues. With 2 bases clipped from V and 5 bases from J, the junction kept 8 bases outside the gene matches. Germline CDR1 is DFQATT and CDR2 is SNEGSKA (reference sequence). The CDR3 loop is CSARTGGGPHEQYF. In DNA form, the CDR3 reads TGCAGTGCTAGAACGGGGGGGGGGCCCCACGAGCAGTACTTC.